The rows below give T cell receptor beta chains drawn from one sample of a study of identical twins. Using its own MiXCR run on the 5' RACE reads, TCRdb lists one record per CDR3 protein. The sample has approximately 620,000 distinct CDR3 sequences, roughly 8% seen once. This same sample was also part of a study on yellow fever vaccine responses in identical twins.

Sequenced: PBMCs. The receptors come from a young woman in good health. Each CDR3 is given with its conserved first and last residue. Fields, in order: V gene, D gene, clone size, J gene, CDR3 DNA, CDR3 protein. D genes are given only for firm matches. For some rows the clone size is stated as once, few or many, or as a class when expanded; others skip it.

TRBV24-1,TRBD1,few,TRBJ2-1,TGTGCCACCAGTGATTCGACAGGGGATGACAATGAGCAGTTCTTC,CATSDSTGDDNEQFF
TRBV19,.,.,TRBJ2-1,TGTGCCAGTACCTATGAGTGGGGCAGGGATTACAATGAGCAGTTCTTC,CASTYEWGRDYNEQFF
TRBV14,TRBD2,many,TRBJ2-2,TGTGCCAGCAGCCCCCGGCTAGCGGGTAACACCGGGGAGCTGTTTTTT,CASSPRLAGNTGELFF
TRBV3-1,.,.,TRBJ2-3,TGTGCCAGCAGCCTGGCCAGGACACTCACAGATACGCAGTATTTT,CASSLARTLTDTQYF
TRBV21-1,.,.,TRBJ2-3,TGTGCCAGCAGCACGGGGGCGGGGAGGCAAGATACGCAGTATTTT,CASSTGAGRQDTQYF
TRBV7-8,TRBD1,few,TRBJ1-2,TGTGCCAGCAGCTTACAGGGGGGGATCGATGGCTACACCTTC,CASSLQGGIDGYTF
TRBV11-2,TRBD2,.,TRBJ2-1,TGTGCCAGCAGCTTCGGGACTAGCGCCTACAATGAGCAGTTCTTC,CASSFGTSAYNEQFF
TRBV6-1,TRBD2,.,TRBJ2-3,TGTGCCAGCGCATATAGCGGGAGGACCTACACAGATACGCAGTATTTT,CASAYSGRTYTDTQYF
TRBV24-1,.,few,TRBJ2-2,TGTGCCACCAGTGTTGTAGGGACTGATGCCGGGGAGCTGTTTTTT,CATSVVGTDAGELFF
TRBV18,TRBD2,few,TRBJ2-5,TGTGCCAGCTCACCACGGCTAGCGGGTACCCAAGAGACCCAGTACTTC,CASSPRLAGTQETQYF
TRBV29-1,.,few,TRBJ2-2,TGCAGCGTTGGAGGGGGAGCTTGGAGCGGGGAGCTGTTTTTT,CSVGGGAWSGELFF
TRBV20-1,.,few,TRBJ2-2,TGCAGTGCTCCCAAGCGACGGGGCACCGGGGAGCTGTTTTTT,CSAPKRRGTGELFF
TRBV12-3/TRBV12-4,TRBD2,many,TRBJ2-1,TGTGCCAGCAGTTCGGGACTAGCTAATGAGCAGTTCTTC,CASSSGLANEQFF
TRBV14,TRBD2,few,TRBJ2-1,TGTGCCAGCAGCCAAACTAGCGGGGGTTACGGTGAGCAGTTCTTC,CASSQTSGGYGEQFF
TRBV20-1,.,few,TRBJ2-5,TGCAGTGCTGGGGACGGGGGATTGGGACAAGAGACCCAGTACTTC,CSAGDGGLGQETQYF
TRBV9,.,.,TRBJ2-5,TGTGCCAGCAGCGTAGGCCGCGCGGGTCTGGGGGAGACCCAGTACTTC,CASSVGRAGLGETQYF
TRBV20-1,.,many,TRBJ1-6,TGCAGTGCTAGAGATCGCTCTCCAAATTCACCCCTCCACTTT,CSARDRSPNSPLHF
TRBV5-6,TRBD1,few,TRBJ2-2,TGTGCCAGCAGCTCTCCCCTGGACAGGAGCGACACCGGGGAGCTGTTTTTT,CASSSPLDRSDTGELFF
TRBV12-3/TRBV12-4,.,few,TRBJ2-4,TGTGCCAGCAGTTTGGGCCCCAGGGGGGGATTCAAAAACATTCAGTACTTC,CASSLGPRGGFKNIQYF
TRBV6-5,.,many,TRBJ1-2,TGTGCCAGCAGTTACGGCCAGGGTGGTGGCTACACCTTC,CASSYGQGGGYTF
TRBV10-1,.,.,TRBJ2-4,TGCGCCAGCAGTCCACAGGGAATTGAAGACATTCAGTACTTC,CASSPQGIEDIQYF
TRBV11-2,.,.,TRBJ2-2,TGTGCCAGCAGCTTAAAAGTCGGGGGGAACACCGGGGAGCTGTTTTTT,CASSLKVGGNTGELFF
TRBV7-8,.,many,TRBJ2-7,TGTGCCAGCAGCCTAAGGGGGAGCGAGCAGTACTTC,CASSLRGSEQYF
TRBV4-3,.,many,TRBJ2-3,TGCGCCAGCAGCCAAGATGTCGGACGGGAGTCGAACACAGATACGCAGTATTTT,CASSQDVGRESNTDTQYF
TRBV28,.,few,TRBJ2-1,TGTGCCAGCAGCGTTGACAAGTACAATGAGCAGTTCTTC,CASSVDKYNEQFF
TRBV3-1,.,.,TRBJ2-3,TGTGCCTGCAGCCGGGACAGATCAGGACTAGCTCCTCGCACAGATACGCAGTATTTT,CACSRDRSGLAPRTDTQYF
TRBV2,.,many,TRBJ2-5,TGTGCCAGCAGTGAAAAGAGGGGTTCGGAGACCCAGTACTTC,CASSEKRGSETQYF
TRBV7-8,TRBD1,.,TRBJ1-2,TGTGCCAGCAGCCTCCCGGGACAGGGTCACGGCTACACCTTC,CASSLPGQGHGYTF
TRBV20-1,.,few,TRBJ2-5,TGCAGTGCTAGAGATCCGGCAGAGACCCAGTACTTC,CSARDPAETQYF